A single sample is the source of the 6 T cell receptor beta chains below, sequenced in a study of blood T cell repertoires in COVID-19. Only in-frame clones appear in the TCRdb table, and some are missing; sequencing was by immunoSEQ multiplex PCR. In the table there are hundreds of thousands of clones, about nine tenths of which are singletons. Material for sequencing was peripheral blood. Source of these receptors: a woman in her 70s with COVID-19, enrolled during active disease.

This chain connects TRBV2 to TRBJ1-2; perhaps TRBD1 as D (6 bases). V shed 8 bases and J shed 3 bases, with 22 bases lying between them. CDR1 SNHLY and CDR2 FYNNEI come from the germline V gene. The length of the CDR3 is 16 residues. CDR3: CASVGTGWGEDYGYTF. The CDR3 region has the DNA TGTGCCAGCGTTGGAACAGGGTGGGGTGAAGACTATGGCTACACCTTC.

The rearrangement links TRBV7-9 to TRBJ2-3; tentatively, D is TRBD2 (5 bases). Per the germline V gene, CDR1 is SEHNR and CDR2 is FQNEAQ (reference sequence). With 1 base removed from V and 3 bases from J, the gap between germline ends came to 14 bases. This CDR3 has 16 amino acids. The CDR3 bases are TGTGCCAGCAGCTTAGGGGCTAGCCCGGAAACAGATACGCAGTATTTT. Translating it yields CASSLGASPETDTQYF.

CDR3 nucleotide sequence: TGTGCCAGCAGTGACGGGACAGGGCTGTACAATGAGCAGTTCTTC. This sequence encodes CASSDGTGLYNEQFF. The gene calls are TRBV6-4 and TRBJ2-1; 9 nucleotides align to TRBD1. V shed 2 bases and J 4 bases; nucleotides not matched to a gene: 3. Per the germline V gene, CDR1 is MRHNA and CDR2 is SNTAGT. The CDR3 covers 15 residues.

The V gene is TRBV5-1, the J gene TRBJ1-5; D uncertain. The CDR3 covers 14 residues. V was shortened by 7 bases and J by 4 bases, with 15 bases between the two germline ends. CDR1 SGHRS and CDR2 YFSETQ come from the germline V gene. The CDR3 nucleotides read TGCGCCAGCTCTCCCCGGGGAGGGAATCAGCCCCAGCATTTT. Translation gives CASSPRGGNQPQHF.

V is TRBV7-7 and J is TRBJ2-5; D uncertain. The V end lost 5 bases, the J end lost 9 bases, and 19 bases lay between the germline ends. Germline V gene lookup returns CDR1 SSHAT and CDR2 FNYEAQ (reference sequence). The CDR3 loop spans 14 amino acids. DNA for the CDR3: TGTGCCAGCAGCCCCGGGTCGTCCGGCGTGGCCCAGTACTTC. It encodes CASSPGSSGVAQYF.

The genes are TRBV5-1 and TRBJ1-6; 7 nucleotides agree with TRBD1. V trimming: 3 bases; J trimming: 8 bases; junction bases outside the gene matches: 5. The CDR3 has 14 amino acids. Germline CDR1 is SGHRS and CDR2 is YFSETQ. The CDR3 bases are TGCGCCAGCAGCTCCCAGGGGGTCGATTCACCCCTCCACTTT. Translation: CASSSQGVDSPLHF. The full variable domain, with the rest looked up from reference TRBV5-1 and TRBJ1-6, is KAGVTQTPRYLIKTRGQQVTLSCSPISGHRSVSWYQQTPGQGLQFLFEYFSETQRNKGNFPGRFSGRQFSNSRSEMNVSTLELGDSALYLCASSSQGVDSPLHFGNGTRLTVT.